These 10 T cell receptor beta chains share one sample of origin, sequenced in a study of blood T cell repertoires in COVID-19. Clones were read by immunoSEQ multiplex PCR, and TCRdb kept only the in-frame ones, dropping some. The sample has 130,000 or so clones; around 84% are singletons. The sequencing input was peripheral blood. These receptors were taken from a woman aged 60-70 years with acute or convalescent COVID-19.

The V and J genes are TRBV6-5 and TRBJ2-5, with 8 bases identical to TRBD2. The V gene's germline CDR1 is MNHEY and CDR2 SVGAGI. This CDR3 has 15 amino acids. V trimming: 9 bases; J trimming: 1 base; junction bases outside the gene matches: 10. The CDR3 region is CASRAAGGLQETQYF. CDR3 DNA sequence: TGTGCCAGTAGGGCGGCGGGGGGACTCCAAGAGACCCAGTACTTC.

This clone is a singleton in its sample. CDR3 sequence (DNA): TGTGCCAGCATAGAAGGGACAGGAGATATTACAACTAATGAAAAACTGTTTTTT. It is translated as CASIEGTGDITTNEKLFF. The chain has TRBV2 and TRBJ1-4; 8 nucleotides agree with TRBD1. There are 18 residues in the CDR3. The germline gives CDR1 SNHLY, CDR2 FYNNEI. With 7 bases clipped from V and 0 bases from J, the junction kept 13 bases outside the gene matches.

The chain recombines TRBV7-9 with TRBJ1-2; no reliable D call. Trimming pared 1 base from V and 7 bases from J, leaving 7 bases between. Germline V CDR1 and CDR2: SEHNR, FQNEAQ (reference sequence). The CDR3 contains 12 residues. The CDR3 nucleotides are TGTGCCAGCAGCTTAGGGCGGTTTGGCTACACCTTC. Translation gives CASSLGRFGYTF.

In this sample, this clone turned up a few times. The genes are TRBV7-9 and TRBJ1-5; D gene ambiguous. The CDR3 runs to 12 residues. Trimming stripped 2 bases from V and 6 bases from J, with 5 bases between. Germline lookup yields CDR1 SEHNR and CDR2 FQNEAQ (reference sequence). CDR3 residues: CASSLSSQPQHF. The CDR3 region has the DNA TGTGCCAGCAGCTTAAGTAGTCAGCCCCAGCATTTT.

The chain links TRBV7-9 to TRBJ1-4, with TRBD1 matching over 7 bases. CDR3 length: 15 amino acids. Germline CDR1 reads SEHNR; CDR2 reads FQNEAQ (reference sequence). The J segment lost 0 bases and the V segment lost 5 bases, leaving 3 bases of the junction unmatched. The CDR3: CASSRGGTTNEKLFF. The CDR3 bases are TGTGCCAGCAGCCGAGGGGGCACAACTAATGAAAAACTGTTTTTT.

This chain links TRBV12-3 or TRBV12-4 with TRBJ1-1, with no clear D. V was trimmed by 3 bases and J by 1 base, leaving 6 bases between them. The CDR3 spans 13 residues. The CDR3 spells CASSFGGNTEAFF. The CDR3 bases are TGTGCCAGCAGTTTCGGCGGGAACACTGAAGCTTTCTTT.

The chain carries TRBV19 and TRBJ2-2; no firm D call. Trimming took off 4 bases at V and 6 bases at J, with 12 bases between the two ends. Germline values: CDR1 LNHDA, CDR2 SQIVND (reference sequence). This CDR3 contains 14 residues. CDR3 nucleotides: TGTGCCAGTAGTACCGAACTTATTCCCGGGGAGCTGTTTTTT. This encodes CASSTELIPGELFF.

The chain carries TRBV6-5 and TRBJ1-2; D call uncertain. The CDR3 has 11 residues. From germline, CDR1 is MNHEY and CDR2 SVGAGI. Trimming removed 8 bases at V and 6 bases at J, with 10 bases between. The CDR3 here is CASPMGDGYTF. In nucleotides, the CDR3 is TGTGCCAGCCCTATGGGCGATGGCTACACCTTC.

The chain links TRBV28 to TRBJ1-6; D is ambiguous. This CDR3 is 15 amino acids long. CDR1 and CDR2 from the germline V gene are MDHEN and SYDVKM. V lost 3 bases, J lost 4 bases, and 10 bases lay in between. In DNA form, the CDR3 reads TGTGCCAGCAGTTTTAGCAGTAGGTATAATTCACCCCTCCACTTT. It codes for CASSFSSRYNSPLHF.

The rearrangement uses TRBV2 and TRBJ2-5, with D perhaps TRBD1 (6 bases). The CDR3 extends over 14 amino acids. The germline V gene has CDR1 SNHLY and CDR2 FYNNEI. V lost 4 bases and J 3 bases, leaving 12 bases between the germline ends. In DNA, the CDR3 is TGTGCCAGCAGTGTCTGGGGGCGCGAAGAGACCCAGTACTTC. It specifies CASSVWGREETQYF.